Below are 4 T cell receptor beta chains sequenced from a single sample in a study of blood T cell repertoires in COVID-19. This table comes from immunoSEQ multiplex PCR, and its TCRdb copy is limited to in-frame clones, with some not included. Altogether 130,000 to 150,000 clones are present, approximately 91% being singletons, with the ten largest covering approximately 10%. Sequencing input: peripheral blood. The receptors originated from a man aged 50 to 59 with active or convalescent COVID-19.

In nucleotides, the CDR3 is TGTGCCAGCAGTTTACACAGAACCTACGAGCAGTACTTC. Protein sequence: CASSLHRTYEQYF. The J gene is TRBJ2-7, the V gene TRBV12-3 or TRBV12-4; D call uncertain. Trimming took 2 bases from V and 2 from J, leaving 7 bases between them. This CDR3 is 13 amino acids long.

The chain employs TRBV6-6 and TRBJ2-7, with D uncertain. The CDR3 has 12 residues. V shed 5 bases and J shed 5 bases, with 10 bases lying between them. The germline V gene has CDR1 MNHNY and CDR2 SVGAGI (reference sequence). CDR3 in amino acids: CASSPRSDEQYF. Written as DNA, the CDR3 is TGTGCCAGCAGTCCACGCAGTGACGAGCAGTACTTC.

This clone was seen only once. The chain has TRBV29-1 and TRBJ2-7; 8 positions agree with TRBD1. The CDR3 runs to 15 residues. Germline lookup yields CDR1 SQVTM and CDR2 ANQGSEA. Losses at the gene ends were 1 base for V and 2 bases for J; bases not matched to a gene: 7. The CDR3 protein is CSVEGVLTGAYEQYF. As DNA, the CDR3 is TGCAGCGTTGAAGGTGTGCTGACAGGGGCCTACGAGCAGTACTTC.

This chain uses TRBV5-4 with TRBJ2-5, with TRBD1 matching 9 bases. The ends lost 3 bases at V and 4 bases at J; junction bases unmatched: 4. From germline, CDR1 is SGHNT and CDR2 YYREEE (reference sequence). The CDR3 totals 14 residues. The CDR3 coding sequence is TGTGCCAGCAGCTCTGGGACAGGGATAGAGACCCAGTACTTC. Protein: CASSSGTGIETQYF.